These 26 T cell receptor beta chains share one sample of origin, sequenced in a study of neurological immune-mediated disorders. TCRdb reprocessed the 5' RACE reads via MiXCR and lists one record per CDR3 protein. The repertoire includes tens of thousands of distinct CDR3 sequences, approximately 2.4% of them detected once, and 2% to 2.5% sits in the top ten. The sample consisted of PBMCs. The receptor set was obtained from a man aged 50 to 59 with multiple sclerosis.

At least ten counts were recorded for this clonotype. The V call is TRBV12-3 or TRBV12-4, the J call TRBJ1-1; no firm D call. CDR3 length: 14 residues. The V end was cut by 6 bases, the J end by 3 bases, with 14 bases between. CDR3 sequence: CASRRSIIDTEAFF. As DNA, the CDR3 is TGTGCCAGCAGACGTAGTATTATCGACACTGAAGCTTTCTTT.

This clonotype was recorded many times. The chain has TRBV5-1 and TRBJ2-7; D gene ambiguous. The CDR3 totals 14 residues. V lost 4 bases and J lost 2, with 13 bases in between. Germline V gene lookup returns CDR1 SGHRS and CDR2 YFSETQ. This CDR3 reads CASSTGLNAYEQYF. The CDR3 DNA reads TGCGCCAGCAGCACCGGGCTTAACGCCTACGAGCAGTACTTC.

Ten or more counts support this clonotype. The chain is built from TRBV9 and TRBJ2-3; D perhaps matches TRBD1 (6 bases). The CDR3 has 16 amino acids. Trimming left V 0 bases short and J 1 base short, with 12 bases between. CDR1 is SGDLS, CDR2 YYNGEE, per germline. This chain's CDR3 is CASSVGVGAGTDTQYF. In nucleotides, the CDR3 is TGTGCCAGCAGCGTAGGCGTGGGGGCCGGCACAGATACGCAGTATTTT.

Regarding this clonotype: A much larger clone lies one base from this, so it may be a read error. The chain combines TRBV5-1 with TRBJ1-2; no definite D call. Germline V lookup: CDR1 SGHRS, CDR2 YFSETQ. This CDR3 comprises 14 residues. CDR3 loop: CANSSRTDNYGYTF. CDR3 sequence (DNA): TGCGCCAACAGCTCCCGGACGGATAACTATGGCTACACCTTC. The full variable domain, rest sourced from reference TRBV5-1 and TRBJ1-2, is KAGVTQTPRYLIKTRGQQVTLSCSPISGHRSVSWYQQTPGQGLQFLFEYFSETQRNKGNFPGRFSGRQFSNSRSEMNVSTLELGDSALYLCANSSRTDNYGYTFGSGTRLTVV.

This clonotype has ten or more counts. The chain carries TRBV29-1 and TRBJ2-2, with 7 bases fitting TRBD1. CDR3 length: 13 amino acids. J was trimmed by 6 bases and V by 8 bases; bases with no gene match: 9. Germline CDR1 reads SQVTM; CDR2 reads ANQGSEA. CDR3 residues: CSHRQGHAGELFF. CDR3 DNA sequence: TGCAGCCATAGACAGGGTCATGCCGGGGAGCTGTTTTTT.

This clonotype was recorded many times. The chain uses TRBV15 and TRBJ2-5; 8 bases match TRBD1. The CDR3 contains 14 residues. V lost 1 base and J lost 7; bases outside the gene matches: 5. Germline loops: CDR1 LNHNV, CDR2 YYDKDF (reference sequence). The CDR3 coding sequence is TGTGCCACCAGCAGAGGACAGGGGCTGGGGACCCAGTACTTC. It translates to CATSRGQGLGTQYF.

This clonotype was recorded at least ten times. The chain joins TRBV29-1 to TRBJ1-1; D gene ambiguous. The CDR3 totals 12 residues. CDR1 and CDR2 from the germline V gene are SQVTM and ANQGSEA. Trimming stripped 2 bases from V and 10 bases from J, with 14 bases between. CDR3 in DNA: TGCAGCGTTGAACCAAAGGCGTACAGAGCTTTCTTT. As protein: CSVEPKAYRAFF.

This clonotype was detected ten times or more. The chain uses TRBV7-9 and TRBJ2-3; 7 bases align to TRBD1. Germline CDR1 reads SEHNR; CDR2 reads FQNEAQ (reference sequence). The CDR3 loop spans 15 amino acids. The ends lost 6 bases at V and 2 bases at J; junction bases unmatched: 8. CDR3 sequence reads: CASSLPGQNTDTQYF. The CDR3 nucleotides read TGTGCCAGCAGTTTGCCGGGACAGAACACAGATACGCAGTATTTT.

This clonotype was seen ten or more times. The chain employs TRBV15 and TRBJ2-3, with D uncertain. The ends were cut back, 1 base at V and 6 bases at J, with 5 bases in the middle. The CDR3 is made up of 12 amino acids. From germline, CDR1 is LNHNV and CDR2 YYDKDF (reference sequence). This CDR3 reads CATSRAMDTQYF. CDR3 coding DNA: TGTGCCACCAGCAGAGCGATGGATACGCAGTATTTT.

Many counts were recorded for this clonotype. The V call is TRBV7-9, the J call TRBJ1-2, with TRBD1 as a possible D gene (6 bases). This CDR3 comprises 13 residues. Trimming removed 6 bases at V and 4 bases at J, with 12 bases between. CDR1 and CDR2 (germline): SEHNR, FQNEAQ (reference sequence). The CDR3 region has the DNA TGTGCCAGCAGATCAACAGGGTTCTATGGCTACACCTTC. Amino acids: CASRSTGFYGYTF.

In this sample, this clonotype turned up many times. The rearrangement uses TRBV5-1 and TRBJ2-2; TRBD1 or TRBD2 may be the D gene (5 bases each). Germline V CDR1 and CDR2: SGHRS, YFSETQ. The CDR3 covers 15 residues. Trimming cost V 3 bases and J 4 bases, with 13 bases left between them. The CDR3 DNA is TGCGCCAGCAGCTCTGAGGGGTTAGTCACCGGGGAGCTGTTTTTT. Amino acids: CASSSEGLVTGELFF.

This clonotype was recorded at least ten times. V usage is TRBV4-2 and J usage is TRBJ2-5; 10 bases are a match to TRBD2. Looked up from germline, CDR1 is LGHNA and CDR2 is YNFKEQ. The V gene end was trimmed by 0 bases and the J gene end by 4 bases; junction bases not matched to a gene: 2. The CDR3 is 15 amino acids. The CDR3 DNA reads as TGTGCCAGCAGCCAAGAAGCGGGGGGGCCAGAGACCCAGTACTTC. This sequence encodes CASSQEAGGPETQYF.

This clonotype was counted ten times or more. The chain couples TRBV2 to TRBJ2-3; 7 positions match TRBD2. Looked up from germline, CDR1 is SNHLY and CDR2 is FYNNEI. This CDR3 spans 11 amino acids. V gave up 11 bases and J gave up 5 bases; unmatched junction bases: 4. The CDR3 loop is CAGEGGDTQYF. DNA for the CDR3: TGTGCCGGGGAGGGAGGAGATACGCAGTATTTT.

This clonotype was counted ten times or more. The chain employs TRBV5-1 and TRBJ2-7, with D possibly TRBD2 on 7 matching bases. There are 15 residues in the CDR3. Germline V lookup: CDR1 SGHRS, CDR2 YFSETQ. V lost 6 bases to trimming and J lost 3 bases, with 19 bases between them. In nucleotides, the CDR3 is TGCGCCAGCAACCCGGAGGGGGGGGTAAACTACGAGCAGTACTTC. This translates into CASNPEGGVNYEQYF.

This clonotype has at least ten counts. The J gene is TRBJ2-3, the V gene TRBV5-1; TRBD2 matches 9 bases. V was clipped by 2 bases and J by 3 bases; unmatched bases: 4. There are 15 residues in the CDR3. Germline lookup yields CDR1 SGHRS and CDR2 YFSETQ. Here the CDR3 DNA reads TGCGCCAGCAGCTTAATTGCGGGGGGGACAGATACGCAGTATTTT. Translation: CASSLIAGGTDTQYF.

This clonotype was detected many times. This chain links TRBV12-3 or TRBV12-4 with TRBJ1-2; D is uncertain. Trimming cost V 0 bases and J 6 bases, with 14 bases left between them. CDR3 length equals 15 residues. The CDR3, as DNA: TGTGCCAGCAGTTTAGCCATATACAGAAGGGATGGCTACACCTTC. Translating gives CASSLAIYRRDGYTF.

The sample holds a few counts of this clonotype. The rearrangement links TRBV15 to TRBJ2-3, with 9 bases lining up with TRBD2. This CDR3 is 14 amino acids long. V lost 3 bases and J lost 6; bases outside the gene matches: 4. The germline V gene encodes CDR1 LNHNV and CDR2 YYDKDF (reference sequence). CDR3 in DNA: TGTGCCACCAGCAGCGCGGGGGGGTTCGATACGCAGTATTTT. Amino acids: CATSSAGGFDTQYF.

At least ten counts were recorded for this clonotype. The chain joins TRBV11-3 to TRBJ2-2, with 7 bases that match TRBD1. CDR3 length: 17 residues. The germline gives CDR1 SGHNT, CDR2 YENEEA. V shed 4 bases and J 4 bases; nucleotides not matched to a gene: 12. CDR3: CASSSPPGTASTGELFF. CDR3 bases: TGTGCCAGCAGCTCCCCTCCCGGGACAGCGAGCACCGGGGAGCTGTTTTTT. Looking up the rest from reference TRBV11-3 and TRBJ2-2 gives the full variable domain: EAGVVQSPRYKIIEKKQPVAFWCNPISGHNTLYWYLQNLGQGPELLIRYENEEAVDDSQLPKDRFSAERLKGVDSTLKIQPAELGDSAVYLCASSSPPGTASTGELFFGEGSRLTVL.

This clonotype was found many times. The V call is TRBV5-1, the J call TRBJ2-3; 8 nucleotides line up with TRBD1. The junction had 2 bases not matched to a gene; V was cut back by 0 bases and J by 2 bases. The germline V gene encodes CDR1 SGHRS and CDR2 YFSETQ. The CDR3 length is 15 residues. CDR3 DNA: TGCGCCAGCAGCTTGGTGGGACAGGTCACAGATACGCAGTATTTT. It translates to CASSLVGQVTDTQYF.

This clonotype was recorded at least ten times. The J gene is TRBJ1-4, the V gene TRBV5-1, with D perhaps TRBD1 (6 bases). The CDR3 sequence is 15 residues long. The V end was cut by 2 bases, the J end by 5 bases, with 13 bases between. Germline V gene data show CDR1 as SGHRS and CDR2 as YFSETQ. The CDR3 spells CASSFGRGENEKLFF. The CDR3 nucleotides read TGCGCCAGCAGCTTTGGCAGGGGAGAGAATGAAAAACTGTTTTTT.

The genes are TRBV4-2 and TRBJ1-1, with D possibly TRBD1 on 5 matching bases. There are 16 residues in the CDR3. The germline CDR1 and CDR2 sequences are LGHNA and YNFKEQ. Trimming stripped 0 bases from V and 8 bases from J, with 19 bases between. CDR3 residues: CASSQDPDSRSKEAFF. The CDR3 DNA follows: TGTGCCAGCAGCCAAGATCCCGACAGCCGGAGTAAGGAAGCTTTCTTT.

This clonotype was found many times. This sequence joins TRBV5-1 and TRBJ1-3, with 8 nucleotides matching TRBD1. Germline trimming cut 0 bases from V and 4 bases from J; bases unmatched to any gene: 9. Germline-derived CDR1 and CDR2 are SGHRS and YFSETQ. There are 17 residues in the CDR3. In DNA, the CDR3 is TGCGCCAGCAGCTTGGCCCCCGAGACAGGGGTCGGAAACACCATATATTTT. Translation: CASSLAPETGVGNTIYF.

The table lists this clonotype with many counts. This chain joins TRBV20-1 and TRBJ1-2; weak D call: TRBD1 (5 bases). CDR1 is DFQATT, CDR2 SNEGSKA, per germline (reference sequence). Trimming shortened V by 2 bases and J by 4 bases, and 14 bases separated the two germline ends. This CDR3 has 14 residues. The CDR3 is CSARMGLEGYGYTF. The CDR3 bases are TGCAGTGCTAGAATGGGGCTAGAGGGCTATGGCTACACCTTC.

This clonotype occurred many times. The rearrangement joins TRBV3-1 to TRBJ2-3, with a weak D call TRBD2 (5 bases). Trimming stripped 4 bases from V and 3 bases from J, with 14 bases between. The CDR3 extends over 15 amino acids. CDR1 is LGHDT, CDR2 YNNKEL, per germline (reference sequence). DNA of the CDR3: TGTGCCAGCAGCCGACGGACCGGCGGGACAGATACGCAGTATTTT. Residues: CASSRRTGGTDTQYF.

This clonotype was counted many times. This chain uses TRBV5-6 with TRBJ2-7, with TRBD2 identical over 7 bases. Germline loops: CDR1 SGHDT, CDR2 YYEEEE. J was trimmed by 7 bases and V by 9 bases; bases with no gene match: 13. The CDR3 extends over 13 amino acids. The CDR3 sequence is CATTGNWGGEQYF. The CDR3 nucleotides are TGTGCCACCACCGGGAATTGGGGGGGAGAGCAGTACTTC.

As for this clonotype: A much larger clonotype is one base distant, so this may be a read error. This chain uses TRBV4-3 with TRBJ2-3; 9 nucleotides line up with TRBD2. Germline values: CDR1 LGHNA, CDR2 YSLEER. The CDR3 consists of 15 residues. CDR3 sequence: CANSQVLAGEDAQYF. The DNA for the CDR3 is TGCGCCAACAGCCAGGTTTTAGCGGGGGAAGACGCGCAGTATTTT.